The 12 T cell receptor beta chains below come from one sample, sequenced in a study of blood T cells in healthy people across ages. Using a J-beta primer mix together with a sample-barcoded 5' primer, a second PCR was run for about 6 to 11 cycles. From the 5' RACE reads, TCRdb called clonotypes with MiXCR, one entry per CDR3 protein. The data hold more than 700,000 distinct CDR3 sequences, with less than 70% observed a single time. Input material: blood. The source of these receptors is a man aged 80 or over in good health.

This clonotype was seen only once. This sequence joins TRBV6-1 and TRBJ2-1, with 8 bases fitting TRBD2. From germline, CDR1 is MNHNS and CDR2 SASEGT. V gave up 4 bases and J gave up 7 bases; unmatched junction bases: 15. CDR3 length: 17 amino acids. The CDR3 nucleotides are TGTGCCAGCAGTGGGGCGGGTCTAGCGGGCAGCAGGAATGAGCAGTTCTTC. It yields the protein CASSGAGLAGSRNEQFF.

Regarding this clonotype: A much more abundant neighbour one base away suggests this may be a read error. The chain carries TRBV29-1 and TRBJ2-1; 8 bases agree with TRBD1. There are 13 residues in the CDR3. V dropped 7 bases and J dropped 7; count of bases not matched to a gene: 9. Germline CDR1 reads SQVTM; CDR2 reads ANQGSEA. DNA for the CDR3: TGCAGCGGCGGGACAGGCCTGACGAATGAGCAGTTCTTC. This translates into CSGGTGLTNEQFF.

The chain joins TRBV6-2 or TRBV6-3 to TRBJ2-3; 8 bases match TRBD2. The CDR3 has 13 amino acids. V lost 7 bases, J lost 5 bases, and 5 bases stayed unmatched. Germline CDR1 reads MNHEY; CDR2 reads SVGEGT. As DNA, the CDR3 is TGTGCCAGCAACGCGGGACTAGTAGATACGCAGTATTTT. Its translation is CASNAGLVDTQYF.

The CDR3: CASSPGVTSGYTF. As DNA, the CDR3 is TGCGCCAGCAGCCCGGGGGTTACCAGTGGCTACACCTTC. V gene TRBV4-1 combines with J gene TRBJ1-2, with D perhaps matching TRBD1 (5 bases). Trimming took off 4 bases at V and 7 bases at J, with 13 bases between the two ends. This CDR3 contains 13 residues. Germline V CDR1 and CDR2: MGHRA, YSYEKL.

J is TRBJ2-7 and V is TRBV7-9, with D uncertain. The CDR3 sequence is 15 residues long. CDR1 SEHNR and CDR2 FQNEAQ come from the germline V gene (reference sequence). V lost 4 bases and J 3 bases, leaving 16 bases between the germline ends. Here the CDR3 reads CASSSLGPGSYEQYF. The CDR3 nucleotides read TGTGCCAGCAGCTCCCTCGGCCCGGGCAGCTACGAGCAGTACTTC.

The chain combines TRBV5-1 with TRBJ2-7; D not certain. Germline V CDR1 and CDR2: SGHRS, YFSETQ. This CDR3 is built from 14 residues. With 0 bases removed from V and 0 bases from J, the gap between germline ends came to 7 bases. CDR3 in DNA: TGCGCCAGCAGCTTGGAAGTCCCCTCCTACGAGCAGTACTTC. It encodes CASSLEVPSYEQYF. Supplemented by reference TRBV5-1 and TRBJ2-7, the full variable domain reads KAGVTQTPRYLIKTRGQQVTLSCSPISGHRSVSWYQQTPGQGLQFLFEYFSETQRNKGNFPGRFSGRQFSNSRSEMNVSTLELGDSALYLCASSLEVPSYEQYFGPGTRLTVT.

V usage is TRBV29-1 and J usage is TRBJ2-1; the D gene is possibly TRBD1 (5 bases). The germline V and J ends were trimmed by 5 bases and 9 bases, with 11 bases remaining between them. The length of the CDR3 is 11 residues. The germline V gene encodes CDR1 SQVTM and CDR2 ANQGSEA. The DNA of the CDR3 is TGCAGCGTTAGGGGCACAATTGAGCAGTTCTTC. It is translated as CSVRGTIEQFF.

V and J are TRBV7-2 and TRBJ2-5; no clear D. Germline assignment: CDR1 SGHTA and CDR2 FQGNSA. The CDR3 is 15 amino acids. The V and J ends lost 5 bases and 2 bases respectively, with 15 bases between them. The CDR3 loop reads CASSRLGRSQETQYF. In DNA, the CDR3 is TGTGCCAGCAGCCGCCTAGGGCGCAGTCAAGAGACCCAGTACTTC. Using reference TRBV7-2 and TRBJ2-5 for the parts outside the CDR3, the full variable domain is GAGVSQSPSNKVTEKGKDVELRCDPISGHTALYWYRQSLGQGLEFLIYFQGNSAPDKSGLPSDRFSAERTGGSVSTLTIQRTQQEDSAVYLCASSRLGRSQETQYFGPGTRLLVL.

This clonotype was counted only a few times. The chain employs TRBV20-1 and TRBJ2-1; D is unresolved. V was cut by 7 bases and J by 2 bases, with 6 bases left in between. Germline values: CDR1 DFQATT, CDR2 SNEGSKA (reference sequence). The CDR3 has 11 residues. The chain's CDR3 is CSVGPYNEQFF. CDR3 DNA: TGCAGTGTCGGGCCCTACAATGAGCAGTTCTTC.

V is TRBV3-1 and J is TRBJ2-1; 8 positions agree with TRBD2. The ends lost 0 bases at V and 4 bases at J; junction bases unmatched: 5. Germline V gene sequence: CDR1 LGHDT, CDR2 YNNKEL (reference sequence). The CDR3 covers 16 residues. CDR3 sequence: CASSQEGLAGYNEQFF. DNA of the CDR3: TGTGCCAGCAGCCAAGAGGGGCTAGCGGGTTACAATGAGCAGTTCTTC.

The chain has TRBV27 and TRBJ2-7; the match to TRBD1 covers 10 bases. Germline V CDR1 and CDR2: MNHEY, SMNVEV (reference sequence). The CDR3 runs to 14 residues. V gave up 6 bases and J gave up 7 bases; unmatched junction bases: 9. The CDR3 DNA reads TGTGCCAGCAGAGCGGACAGGGGGTTTCGGGAGCAGTACTTC. Translating it yields CASRADRGFREQYF.

This chain joins TRBV2 and TRBJ1-6; 7 nucleotides match TRBD1. Germline trimming cut 8 bases from V and 9 bases from J; bases unmatched to any gene: 7. Per the germline V gene, CDR1 is SNHLY and CDR2 is FYNNEI. The CDR3 runs to 13 residues. CDR3 sequence reads: CASPPDRASPLHF. CDR3 nucleotide sequence: TGTGCCAGCCCTCCCGACAGGGCTTCACCCCTCCACTTT.